The 32 T cell receptor beta chains below come from one sample, sequenced in a study of blood T cell repertoires in COVID-19. TCRdb's copy holds only in-frame clones and misses some; the assay was immunoSEQ multiplex PCR. The repertoire holds over 200,000 clones, with 70% to 85% as singletons. Material: peripheral blood. These receptors were obtained from a man aged 35 to 55 who had recovered from COVID-19.

The V gene is TRBV5-6, the J gene TRBJ1-2; TRBD1 might be the D (6 bases). The CDR3 runs to 13 residues. The germline V gene has CDR1 SGHDT and CDR2 YYEEEE. V was shortened by 0 bases and J by 9 bases, with 12 bases between the two germline ends. The CDR3 is CASSLGTAPSYTF. In DNA form, the CDR3 reads TGTGCCAGCAGCTTGGGGACAGCCCCCAGCTACACCTTC.

The chain joins TRBV3-1 (or the pseudogene TRBV3-2) to TRBJ2-7; 10 bases agree with TRBD2. Germline CDR1 and CDR2: LGHDT and YNNKEL (reference sequence). The trim removed 1 base at V and 3 bases at J, leaving 6 bases unmatched. The CDR3 contains 16 residues. CDR3 nucleotide sequence: TGTGCCAGCAGCCAAGTGGGGACTAGCGACCTCTACGAGCAGTACTTC. It yields the protein CASSQVGTSDLYEQYF.

The chain couples TRBV18 to TRBJ2-7; the match to TRBD2 covers 8 bases. The CDR3 has 14 amino acids. Germline V lookup: CDR1 KGHSH, CDR2 LQKENI. Trimming took 2 bases from V and 6 from J; bases not matched to a gene: 6. Here the CDR3 DNA reads TGTGCCAGCTCACCAAAAAGCGGGAGAACCGAGCAGTACTTC. This encodes CASSPKSGRTEQYF.

This chain connects TRBV5-1 to TRBJ1-3, with D unclear. Trimming took 0 bases from V and 0 from J, leaving 7 bases between them. This CDR3 is 15 amino acids long. The germline V gene has CDR1 SGHRS and CDR2 YFSETQ. For the CDR3, the DNA is TGCGCCAGCAGCTTGGGAGGAACCTCTGGAAACACCATATATTTT. Its translation: CASSLGGTSGNTIYF. Full variable domain (remainder filled in from reference TRBV5-1 and TRBJ1-3): KAGVTQTPRYLIKTRGQQVTLSCSPISGHRSVSWYQQTPGQGLQFLFEYFSETQRNKGNFPGRFSGRQFSNSRSEMNVSTLELGDSALYLCASSLGGTSGNTIYFGEGSWLTVV.

This clone was detected only a few times. The CDR3 DNA reads TGTGCCAGCCGAAATGGGGGGGGCTACGAGCAGTACTTC. It encodes CASRNGGGYEQYF. The rearrangement uses TRBV6-5 and TRBJ2-7; 7 nucleotides agree with TRBD2. This CDR3 has 13 residues. V shed 8 bases, J shed 3 bases, and the junction held 7 bases outside the gene matches. Germline V gene sequence: CDR1 MNHEY, CDR2 SVGAGI.

The chain has TRBV5-1 and TRBJ1-2; 7 bases map to TRBD1. The length of the CDR3 is 15 residues. Per the germline V gene, CDR1 is SGHRS and CDR2 is YFSETQ. V was pared by 0 bases and J by 8 bases, with 10 bases of the junction left unmatched. The CDR3 region has the DNA TGCGCCAGCAGCTTGGAGGCAGGGGGATCGAGGGGCTACACCTTC. Encoded protein: CASSLEAGGSRGYTF.

The rearrangement links TRBV5-6 to TRBJ2-3, with D maybe TRBD1 (6 bases). This CDR3 contains 16 residues. Trimming cost V 0 bases and J 0 bases, with 11 bases left between them. The germline V gene encodes CDR1 SGHDT and CDR2 YYEEEE. The CDR3: CASSLGPGASTDTQYF. The DNA for the CDR3 is TGTGCCAGCAGCTTGGGGCCAGGGGCCAGCACAGATACGCAGTATTTT.

This sequence joins TRBV4-1 and TRBJ2-1; D remains unclear. CDR1 and CDR2 from the germline V gene are MGHRA and YSYEKL. The CDR3 is 14 amino acids. The V end lost 0 bases, the J end lost 10 bases, and 13 bases lay between the germline ends. The CDR3 spells CASSQDIGRGEQFF. Written as DNA, the CDR3 is TGCGCCAGCAGCCAAGATATTGGCAGAGGAGAGCAGTTCTTC.

The gene calls are TRBV6-5 and TRBJ1-2, with D perhaps TRBD1 (5 bases). The V end lost 0 bases, the J end lost 8 bases, and 13 bases lay between the germline ends. This CDR3 spans 14 amino acids. CDR1 is MNHEY, CDR2 SVGAGI, per germline. The CDR3 loop reads CASSYSEGYRGYTF. DNA for the CDR3: TGTGCCAGCAGTTACTCGGAGGGGTATCGCGGCTACACCTTC.

V and J are TRBV7-6 and TRBJ2-5; 9 bases agree with TRBD1. The CDR3 length is 15 residues. The V segment lost 3 bases and the J segment 4 bases; nucleotides outside the gene matches: 6. From germline, CDR1 is SGHVS and CDR2 FNYEAQ. The CDR3 reads CASSFDTGGLETQYF. The CDR3, as DNA: TGTGCCAGCAGCTTCGACACAGGGGGCCTAGAGACCCAGTACTTC. The whole variable domain, remainder taken from reference TRBV7-6 and TRBJ2-5, is GAGVSQSPRYKVTKRGQDVALRCDPISGHVSLYWYRQALGQGPEFLTYFNYEAQQDKSGLPNDRFSAERPEGSISTLTIQRTEQRDSAMYRCASSFDTGGLETQYFGPGTRLLVL.

This chain links TRBV6-5 with TRBJ1-2, with D perhaps TRBD1 (6 bases). Trimming left V 5 bases short and J 3 bases short, with 16 bases between. From germline, CDR1 is MNHEY and CDR2 SVGAGI. The CDR3 runs to 15 residues. The CDR3 DNA sequence: TGTGCCAGCAGTCGCAGGGGATCCGGGGACTATGGCTACACCTTC. This encodes CASSRRGSGDYGYTF.

J is TRBJ1-4 and V is TRBV10-3, with D maybe TRBD1 (5 bases). Trimming stripped 3 bases from V and 3 bases from J, with 8 bases between. The CDR3 is 14 amino acids. Germline-derived CDR1 and CDR2 are ENHRY and SYGVKD. The CDR3 loop is CAISETRANEKLFF. CDR3 nucleotides: TGTGCCATCAGTGAAACCAGGGCTAATGAAAAACTGTTTTTT.

The chain joins TRBV4-3 to TRBJ2-3, with 10 bases that match TRBD2. This CDR3 contains 19 residues. CDR1 and CDR2 from the germline V gene are LGHNA and YSLEER. Losses at the gene ends were 0 bases for V and 2 bases for J; bases not matched to a gene: 11. CDR3 loop: CASSQDLASGSGNTDTQYF. The DNA for the CDR3 is TGCGCCAGCAGCCAAGATTTGGCTAGCGGGAGTGGTAACACAGATACGCAGTATTTT.

The chain links TRBV6-2 or TRBV6-3 to TRBJ2-7, with 10 bases lining up with TRBD1. CDR1 and CDR2 from the germline V gene are MNHEY and SVGEGT. The CDR3 is 15 amino acids. V lost 6 bases and J lost 4; bases outside the gene matches: 9. DNA for the CDR3: TGTGCCAGCAGCCTCCGACCGGGACAGGGGTACGAGCAGTACTTC. It is translated as CASSLRPGQGYEQYF.

V and J are TRBV20-1 and TRBJ2-7; TRBD1 is a possible D gene (6 bases). Deletions cut 3 bases from V and 2 bases from J, with 20 bases between. This CDR3 spans 16 amino acids. Germline CDR1 is DFQATT and CDR2 is SNEGSKA (reference sequence). CDR3 in DNA: TGCAGTGCTAGTAGGCCCAGAGGACAGCCTCCCTACGAGCAGTACTTC. It translates to CSASRPRGQPPYEQYF.

This clone was seen many times. The rearrangement uses TRBV6-2 or TRBV6-3 and TRBJ1-5; D gene ambiguous. Trimming shortened V by 3 bases and J by 7 bases, and 13 bases separated the two germline ends. Germline V gives CDR1 MNHEY, CDR2 SVGEGT. This CDR3 contains 14 residues. The CDR3 sequence is CASSYRPSVQPQHF. CDR3 DNA: TGTGCCAGCAGTTATCGACCCAGCGTCCAGCCCCAGCATTTT.

The chain combines TRBV3-1 (or the pseudogene TRBV3-2) with TRBJ2-5; 8 bases line up with TRBD2. CDR1 and CDR2 from the germline V gene are LGHDT and YNNKEL (reference sequence). Trimming at V came to 4 bases and at J to 7 bases, leaving 11 bases not matched to a gene. The length of the CDR3 is 15 residues. The CDR3 coding sequence is TGTGCCAGCAGCCGAGACAACGGGGGGGCCGCGACCCAGTACTTC. Translation: CASSRDNGGAATQYF.

Judged by abundance, this clone is medium-sized (0.01 to 0.1%). The rearrangement links TRBV5-4 to TRBJ1-2; D remains ambiguous. V was clipped by 0 bases and J by 0 bases, with 6 bases between them. CDR3 length: 14 residues. From germline, CDR1 is SGHNT and CDR2 YYREEE (reference sequence). CDR3 amino acids: CASSLGTSNYGYTF. Here the CDR3 DNA reads TGTGCCAGCAGCTTGGGAACATCTAACTATGGCTACACCTTC. Supplemented by reference TRBV5-4 and TRBJ1-2, the full variable domain reads ETGVTQSPTHLIKTRGQQVTLRCSSQSGHNTVSWYQQALGQGPQFIFQYYREEENGRGNFPPRFSGLQFPNYSSELNVNALELDDSALYLCASSLGTSNYGYTFGSGTRLTVV.

This chain uses TRBV6-6 with TRBJ2-7; 11 nucleotides line up with TRBD2. This CDR3 spans 15 amino acids. The junction had 1 base not matched to a gene; V was cut back by 2 bases and J by 1 base. Looked up from germline, CDR1 is MNHNY and CDR2 is SVGAGI (reference sequence). The CDR3 bases are TGTGCCAGCAGTTACGCTAGCGGGGGGTCCTACGAGCAGTACTTC. Protein sequence: CASSYASGGSYEQYF.

The CDR3 spells CATIPGVGANTEAFF. The CDR3 region has the DNA TGTGCCACTATTCCGGGTGTGGGGGCGAACACTGAAGCTTTCTTT. The chain links TRBV10-3 to TRBJ1-1; tentative D call: TRBD1 (6 bases). CDR3 length equals 15 residues. CDR1 is ENHRY, CDR2 SYGVKD, per germline. The V gene lost 10 bases and the J gene lost 1 base, with 19 bases spanning the gap.

The J gene is TRBJ1-4, the V gene TRBV27, with 7 bases aligning to TRBD1. The CDR3 extends over 14 amino acids. Germline values: CDR1 MNHEY, CDR2 SMNVEV (reference sequence). The V and J ends lost 6 bases and 8 bases, in that order; junction bases with no gene match: 9. The CDR3 DNA follows: TGTGCCAGCAGCGGGACAGAAAAGGGAGAAAAACTGTTTTTT. Encoded protein: CASSGTEKGEKLFF.

The CDR3 nucleotides are TGTGCCAGCAGCGTAGAAGACAGGGCGACTGAAGCTTTCTTT. Its translation: CASSVEDRATEAFF. The rearrangement uses TRBV9 and TRBJ1-1, with 7 bases that match TRBD1. The junction had 4 bases not matched to a gene; V was cut back by 0 bases and J by 5 bases. Germline-derived CDR1 and CDR2 are SGDLS and YYNGEE. The CDR3 contains 14 residues.

The chain has TRBV29-1 and TRBJ1-2; TRBD1 aligns across 9 bases. The CDR3 consists of 14 residues. Per the germline V gene, CDR1 is SQVTM and CDR2 is ANQGSEA. V trimming: 6 bases; J trimming: 2 bases; junction bases outside the gene matches: 7. The CDR3 region has the DNA TGCAGCGTGGGGGGACAGGGAATGAACTATGGCTACACCTTC. It encodes CSVGGQGMNYGYTF.

This clone was seen a few times. The V and J genes are TRBV6-2 or TRBV6-3 and TRBJ1-1; weak D call: TRBD1 (5 bases). The V and J ends lost 2 bases and 7 bases respectively, with 14 bases between them. The germline gives CDR1 MNHEY, CDR2 SVGEGT. This CDR3 is built from 14 residues. The CDR3 sequence is CASSYQTAGGEAFF. The CDR3 DNA reads TGTGCCAGCAGTTACCAAACCGCGGGGGGTGAAGCTTTCTTT.

This clone was recorded once. Here the CDR3 reads CASSPYRTFNEKLFF. CDR3 nucleotides: TGTGCCAGCAGTCCTTACAGGACCTTTAATGAAAAACTGTTTTTT. V usage is TRBV27 and J usage is TRBJ1-4; D is possibly TRBD1 (5 bases). CDR1 is MNHEY and CDR2 is SMNVEV in the germline V gene (reference sequence). Trimming cost V 5 bases and J 4 bases, with 14 bases left between them. This CDR3 is 15 amino acids long. Variable domain in full (rest from reference TRBV27 and TRBJ1-4): EAQVTQNPRYLITVTGKKLTVTCSQNMNHEYMSWYRQDPGLGLRQIYYSMNVEVTDKGDVPEGYKVSRKEKRNFPLILESPSPNQTSLYFCASSPYRTFNEKLFFGSGTQLSVL.

The chain links TRBV5-4 to TRBJ2-7, with a tentative D call TRBD2 (5 bases). This CDR3 comprises 15 residues. Looked up from germline, CDR1 is SGHNT and CDR2 is YYREEE (reference sequence). The V end was cut by 0 bases, the J end by 3 bases, with 13 bases between. CDR3 sequence reads: CASSLAGGRGYEQYF. CDR3 coding DNA: TGTGCCAGCAGCTTGGCCGGTGGGAGAGGCTACGAGCAGTACTTC.

The chain employs TRBV24-1 and TRBJ2-2; the match to TRBD1 covers 10 bases. J gave up 5 bases and V 3 bases, and 8 bases lay outside the gene matches. CDR3 length: 17 residues. Germline-derived CDR1 and CDR2 are KGHDR and SFDVKD. CDR3: CATSDPEGTGATGELFF. DNA of the CDR3: TGTGCCACCAGTGATCCCGAGGGGACAGGGGCTACCGGGGAGCTGTTTTTT.

The chain couples TRBV7-2 to TRBJ2-7, with 8 bases that match TRBD1. Looked up from germline, CDR1 is SGHTA and CDR2 is FQGNSA. V shed 5 bases, J shed 3 bases, and the junction held 6 bases outside the gene matches. The CDR3 runs to 14 residues. The CDR3, as DNA: TGTGCCAGCAGCCCGACAGGGGACCGCTACGAGCAGTACTTC. Translating it yields CASSPTGDRYEQYF.

The V and J genes are TRBV7-8 and TRBJ1-4, with D hard to call. The CDR3 is 14 residues long. Trimming took 1 base from V and 4 from J, leaving 7 bases between them. CDR1 and CDR2 from the germline V gene are SGHVS and FQNEAQ. The CDR3 region is CASSLGPNNEKLFF. The DNA for the CDR3 is TGTGCCAGCAGCTTAGGGCCGAATAATGAAAAACTGTTTTTT.

The table lists this clone with a count of one. V is TRBV19 and J is TRBJ2-7; TRBD2 might be the D (7 bases). The V gene lost 3 bases and the J gene lost 7 bases, with 16 bases spanning the gap. CDR1 is LNHDA, CDR2 SQIVND, per germline (reference sequence). CDR3 size: 14 residues. The CDR3 nucleotides are TGTGCCAGTAGTATCCTGGCGGGGGCGAGGGAGCAGTACTTC. It encodes CASSILAGAREQYF.

The CDR3 coding sequence is TGTGCCAGCAGTGCCGGACCGGGAGTAGGGATTTGGCCCCAGCATTTT. The encoded protein is CASSAGPGVGIWPQHF. The chain joins TRBV6-2 or TRBV6-3 to TRBJ1-5, with D unresolved. CDR1 is MNHEY and CDR2 is SVGEGT in the germline V gene. V lost 5 bases, J lost 9 bases, and 23 bases lay in between. This CDR3 has 16 residues.

This CDR3 is CASSYFHRVNQPQHF. CDR3 bases: TGTGCCAGCAGTTACTTTCACAGGGTCAATCAGCCCCAGCATTTT. The rearrangement links TRBV6-2 or TRBV6-3 to TRBJ1-5, with a tentative D call TRBD1 (6 bases). The CDR3 sequence is 15 residues long. CDR1 and CDR2 (germline): MNHEY, SVGEGT. V lost 1 base to trimming and J lost 3 bases, with 10 bases between them.